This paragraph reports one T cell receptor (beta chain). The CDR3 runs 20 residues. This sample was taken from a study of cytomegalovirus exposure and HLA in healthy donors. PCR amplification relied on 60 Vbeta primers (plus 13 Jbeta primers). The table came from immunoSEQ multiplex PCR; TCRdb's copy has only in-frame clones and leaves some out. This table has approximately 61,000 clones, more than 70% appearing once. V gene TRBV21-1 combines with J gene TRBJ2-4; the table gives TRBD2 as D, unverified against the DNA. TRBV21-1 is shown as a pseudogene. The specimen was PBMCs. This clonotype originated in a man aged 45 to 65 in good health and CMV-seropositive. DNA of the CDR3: TGTGCCACCAAGAGGGGGGATCTCGAGGGTAGCGGGAGGGTAAAAAACATTCAGTACTTC. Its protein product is CATKRGDLEGSGRVKNIQYF.